This TCR beta chain appears in the sequencing data of a study of T cells expressing NK-cell markers. Overall study context: Serological testing identified seven of the eight sequenced donors as HCMV-seropositive and one as seronegative.

5'RACE template switching with UMIs produced the TCR beta cDNA. Each CDR3 protein gets one entry in TCRdb, which reprocessed the 5' RACE reads and gives no DNA. Its listing shows some 140,000 distinct CDR3 sequences. This CDR3 region has 12 residues. Germline values: CDR1 SQVTM, CDR2 ANQGSEA. Turning to this clonotype: Its cognate antigen is unknown.

The study's findings and limits: One observes that, in a handful of donors, these clonotypes were also the leading ones within the CD3+CD56-NKG2C+ fraction. Of the CD8+ T cell pool in about 6 donors, about 1.0-7.0% was accounted for by dominant NKG2C+ clonotypes.

The sequence was obtained from a woman aged 50 to 60 in good health. Specimen: blood T cells: a sorted CD56 or NKG2C T cell subset, CD4+ or CD8+ T cells, or bulk PBMC T cells (not recorded which). V usage is TRBV29-1 and J usage is TRBJ2-7. The CDR3 reads CSVRPSSYEQYF.